The clone carrying this TCR beta chain appeared many times. Its specificity is not known. Authors of the study amplified TCR beta CDR3 regions from RNA transcripts. A set of HTBI primers served as the primers for a first-round RT-PCR of the TCR CDR3. TCRdb recomputed calls from the multiplex PCR reads with MiXCR, one row per CDR3 protein. The sample holds 500,000 to 750,000 distinct CDR3 sequences, approximately 14% seen once. From under 12 ml of fresh peripheral blood, PBMCs were isolated. The data are from a study of T cells in Graves' hyperthyroidism and ophthalmopathy. The CDR3 sequence is 14 residues long. Deletions cut 2 bases from V and 0 bases from J, with 7 bases between. Germline V gives CDR1 MNHNY, CDR2 SVGAGI (reference sequence). Notes on the study in general: Most thyroid clonotypes that were expanded above 0.001 also turned up in blood.

The rearrangement uses TRBV6-6 and TRBJ1-1; D is uncertain. The TCR sequence derives from a young woman with Graves' ophthalmopathy. The specimen was blood. CDR3 nucleotide sequence: TGTGCCAGCAGTTACAATCGGCTGAACACTGAAGCTTTCTTT. This translates into CASSYNRLNTEAFF.